The rows below give T cell receptor beta chains drawn from one sample of a study of human T cells and chemical hapten exposure. TCRdb ran MiXCR on the RACE reads and lists one entry per CDR3 protein. The sample carries about 97,000 distinct CDR3 sequences, 27% recorded once. This specimen consisted of whole blood, obtained in connection with sensitization to the hapten diphenylcyclopropenone (DPC). These receptors came from a man in his forties or fifties with alopecia areata. Some clones in this sample may be carry-over from other donors' samples. CDR3s include the opening cysteine and the closing phenylalanine or tryptophan. The order of the fields is clone size, D gene, J gene, V gene, CDR3 protein, CDR3 DNA. A D gene is named only where the DNA matches it firmly. A clone size is listed for some rows: how often the clone was seen (once, few, many), or a class if it is expanded.

size: few; D: TRBD2; J: TRBJ2-3; V: TRBV7-9; CDR3: CASSWTSGTNTDTQYF; DNA: TGTGCCAGCAGCTGGACTAGCGGGACCAACACAGATACGCAGTATTTT
size: few; D: TRBD2; J: TRBJ2-7; V: TRBV18; CDR3: CASSPGTSGSSPYEQYF; DNA: TGTGCCAGCTCTCCCGGGACTAGCGGGAGTAGTCCCTACGAGCAGTACTTC
size: few; D: .; J: TRBJ1-5; V: TRBV12-3/TRBV12-4; CDR3: CASSISLGGAPQHF; DNA: TGTGCCAGCAGTATATCTCTGGGGGGTGCCCCCCAGCATTTT
size: .; D: .; J: TRBJ1-5; V: TRBV28; CDR3: CASSLSGGLGSTDQPQHF; DNA: TGTGCCAGCAGTTTATCGGGAGGCTTGGGGAGTACGGATCAGCCCCAGCATTTT
size: few; D: .; J: TRBJ1-5; V: TRBV5-5; CDR3: CASSDLTFSNQPQHF; DNA: TGTGCCAGCAGCGACCTGACATTTAGCAATCAGCCCCAGCATTTT
size: .; D: .; J: TRBJ1-6; V: TRBV12-3/TRBV12-4; CDR3: CASSSLTRTNSPLHF; DNA: TGTGCCAGCAGTTCCCTGACTCGGACAAATTCACCCCTCCACTTT
size: .; D: TRBD1; J: TRBJ2-3; V: TRBV12-3/TRBV12-4; CDR3: CASSIGTGAADTQYF; DNA: TGTGCCAGCAGTATCGGGACAGGTGCGGCAGATACGCAGTATTTT
size: few; D: TRBD1; J: TRBJ2-7; V: TRBV28; CDR3: CASAYDRGSYEQYF; DNA: TGTGCCAGCGCGTACGACAGGGGATCCTACGAGCAGTACTTC
size: .; D: .; J: TRBJ1-1; V: TRBV7-9; CDR3: CASSRDNPVRHIEAFF; DNA: TGTGCCAGCAGCCGGGACAATCCCGTGAGGCACATTGAAGCTTTCTTT
size: few; D: .; J: TRBJ2-2; V: TRBV14; CDR3: CASSQESGELFF; DNA: TGTGCCAGCAGCCAAGAATCTGGGGAGCTGTTTTTT
size: few; D: .; J: TRBJ1-1; V: TRBV20-1; CDR3: CSASRLSSGTEAFF; DNA: TGCAGTGCTTCCCGGTTAAGCAGTGGCACTGAAGCTTTCTTT
size: .; D: .; J: TRBJ1-1; V: TRBV2; CDR3: CASSDTGWSLTEAFF; DNA: TGTGCCAGCAGTGATACGGGTTGGTCACTCACTGAAGCTTTCTTT
size: .; D: TRBD2; J: TRBJ2-1; V: TRBV30; CDR3: CAWTIPLAGQNNEQFF; DNA: TGTGCCTGGACGATCCCGCTAGCGGGACAGAACAATGAGCAGTTCTTC
size: .; D: .; J: TRBJ2-4; V: TRBV6-5; CDR3: CASSREVSAKNIQYF; DNA: TGTGCCAGCAGCAGGGAGGTATCAGCCAAAAACATTCAGTACTTC
size: .; D: TRBD2; J: TRBJ2-7; V: TRBV18; CDR3: CASSQPGLHYEQYF; DNA: TGTGCCAGCTCACAACCGGGACTACACTACGAGCAGTACTTC
size: .; D: .; J: TRBJ1-1; V: TRBV11-2; CDR3: CASSFRQGRAEAFF; DNA: TGTGCCAGCAGCTTTAGGCAGGGAAGGGCTGAAGCTTTCTTT
size: .; D: TRBD1; J: TRBJ2-7; V: TRBV11-2; CDR3: CASSLVRGRSYEQYF; DNA: TGTGCCAGCAGCTTAGTCAGGGGGCGGTCCTACGAGCAGTACTTC
size: .; D: .; J: TRBJ2-5; V: TRBV19; CDR3: CASSTRDKETQYF; DNA: TGTGCCAGTAGTACCCGGGACAAAGAGACCCAGTACTTC
size: .; D: TRBD2; J: TRBJ2-3; V: TRBV12-3/TRBV12-4; CDR3: CASSSPLTSGSTDTQYF; DNA: TGTGCCAGCAGTTCGCCATTGACTAGCGGGAGCACAGATACGCAGTATTTT
size: .; D: TRBD2; J: TRBJ2-3; V: TRBV12-3/TRBV12-4; CDR3: CASSPPSGYSTDTQYF; DNA: TGTGCCAGCAGTCCGCCTAGCGGTTATAGCACAGATACGCAGTATTTT
size: .; D: TRBD1; J: TRBJ2-3; V: TRBV7-2; CDR3: CASSLDRVTTDTQYF; DNA: TGTGCCAGCAGCCTTGACAGGGTCACCACAGATACGCAGTATTTT
size: few; D: TRBD2; J: TRBJ2-7; V: TRBV27; CDR3: CASSPFLAGSTYEQYF; DNA: TGTGCCAGCAGTCCGTTCCTAGCGGGGTCTACCTACGAGCAGTACTTC
size: .; D: TRBD2; J: TRBJ2-7; V: TRBV28; CDR3: CATGGGSYEQYF; DNA: TGTGCCACTGGGGGGGGGTCCTACGAGCAGTACTTC
size: .; D: TRBD1; J: TRBJ1-5; V: TRBV27; CDR3: CASRRQGGNQPQHF; DNA: TGTGCCAGCAGACGACAGGGGGGCAATCAGCCCCAGCATTTT